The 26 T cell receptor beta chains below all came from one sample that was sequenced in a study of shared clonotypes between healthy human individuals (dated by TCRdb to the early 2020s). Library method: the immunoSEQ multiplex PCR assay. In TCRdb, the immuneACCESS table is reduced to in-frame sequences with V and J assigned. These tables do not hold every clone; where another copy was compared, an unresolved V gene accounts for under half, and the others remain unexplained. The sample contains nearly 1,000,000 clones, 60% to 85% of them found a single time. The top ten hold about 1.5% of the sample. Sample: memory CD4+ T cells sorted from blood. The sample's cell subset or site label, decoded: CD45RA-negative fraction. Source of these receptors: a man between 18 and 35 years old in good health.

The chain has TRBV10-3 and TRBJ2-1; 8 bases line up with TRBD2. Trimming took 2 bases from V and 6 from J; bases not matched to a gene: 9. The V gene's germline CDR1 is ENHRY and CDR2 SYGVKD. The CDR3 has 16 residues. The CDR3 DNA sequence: TGTGCCATCAGTGAGACGAGGCTAGCGGGCAGCAATGAGCAGTTCTTC. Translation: CAISETRLAGSNEQFF.

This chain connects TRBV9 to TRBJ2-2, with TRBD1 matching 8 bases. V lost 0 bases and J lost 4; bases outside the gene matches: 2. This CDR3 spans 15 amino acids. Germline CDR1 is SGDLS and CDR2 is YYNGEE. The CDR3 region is CASSVAQGATGELFF. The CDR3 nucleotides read TGTGCCAGCAGCGTAGCTCAGGGGGCCACCGGGGAGCTGTTTTTT.

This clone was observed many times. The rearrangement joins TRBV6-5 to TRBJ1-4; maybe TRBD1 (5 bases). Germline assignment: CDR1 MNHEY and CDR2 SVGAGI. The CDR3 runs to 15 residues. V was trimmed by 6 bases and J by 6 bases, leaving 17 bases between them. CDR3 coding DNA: TGTGCCAGCAGATCACGAGGGTCAGGGTATGAAAAACTGTTTTTT. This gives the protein CASRSRGSGYEKLFF.

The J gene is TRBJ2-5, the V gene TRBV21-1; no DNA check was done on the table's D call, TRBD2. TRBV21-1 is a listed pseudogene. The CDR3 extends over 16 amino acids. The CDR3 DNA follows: TGTGCCAGCAGCACCCGAGGCGGGGGCTCAGGAGAGACCCAGTACTTC. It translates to CASSTRGGGSGETQYF.

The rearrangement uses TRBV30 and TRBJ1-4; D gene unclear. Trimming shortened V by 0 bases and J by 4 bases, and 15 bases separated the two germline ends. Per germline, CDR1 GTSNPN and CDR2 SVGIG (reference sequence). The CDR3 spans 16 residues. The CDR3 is CAWSVGIRGDNEKLFF. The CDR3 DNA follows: TGTGCCTGGAGTGTTGGGATCCGGGGAGATAATGAAAAACTGTTTTTT.

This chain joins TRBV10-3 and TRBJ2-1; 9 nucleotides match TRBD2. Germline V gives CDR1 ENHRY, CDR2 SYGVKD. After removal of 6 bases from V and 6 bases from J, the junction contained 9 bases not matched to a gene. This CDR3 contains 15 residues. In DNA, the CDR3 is TGTGCCATCAGGGAGCGAGCGGGGGGACCCAATGAGCAGTTCTTC. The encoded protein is CAIRERAGGPNEQFF.

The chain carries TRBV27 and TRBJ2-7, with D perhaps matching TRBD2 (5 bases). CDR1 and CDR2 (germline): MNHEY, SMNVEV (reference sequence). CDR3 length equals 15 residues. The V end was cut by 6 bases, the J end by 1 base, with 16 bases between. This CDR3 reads CASRLTGLPSYEQYF. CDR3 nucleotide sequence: TGTGCCAGCAGGCTTACCGGACTTCCATCCTACGAGCAGTACTTC.

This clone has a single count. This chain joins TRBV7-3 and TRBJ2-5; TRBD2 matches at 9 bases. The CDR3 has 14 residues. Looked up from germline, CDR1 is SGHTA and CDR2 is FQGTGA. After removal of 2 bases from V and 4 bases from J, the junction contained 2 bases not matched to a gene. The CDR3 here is CASSLSSGAETQYF. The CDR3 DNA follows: TGTGCCAGCAGCTTATCTAGCGGGGCAGAGACCCAGTACTTC.

The CDR3 coding sequence is TGTGCCAGCAACAACCGGGGACTAGCGGGAGAGCAGTACTTC. It encodes CASNNRGLAGEQYF. The rearrangement joins TRBV5-6 to TRBJ2-7; TRBD2 aligns across 13 bases. After removal of 6 bases from V and 7 bases from J, the junction contained 7 bases not matched to a gene. The CDR3 extends over 14 amino acids. Per germline, CDR1 SGHDT and CDR2 YYEEEE. The variable domain in full, with the rest retrieved from reference TRBV5-6 and TRBJ2-7, is DAGVTQSPTHLIKTRGQQVTLRCSPKSGHDTVSWYQQALGQGPQFIFQYYEEEERQRGNFPDRFSGHQFPNYSSELNVNALLLGDSALYLCASNNRGLAGEQYFGPGTRLTVT.

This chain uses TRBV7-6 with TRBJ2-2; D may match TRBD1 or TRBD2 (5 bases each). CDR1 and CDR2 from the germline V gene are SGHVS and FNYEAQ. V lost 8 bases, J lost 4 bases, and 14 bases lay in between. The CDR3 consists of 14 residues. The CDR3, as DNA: TGTGCCAGCCGATCCGGGACCCTCACCGGGGAGCTGTTTTTT. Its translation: CASRSGTLTGELFF. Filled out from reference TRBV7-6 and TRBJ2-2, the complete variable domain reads GAGVSQSPRYKVTKRGQDVALRCDPISGHVSLYWYRQALGQGPEFLTYFNYEAQQDKSGLPNDRFSAERPEGSISTLTIQRTEQRDSAMYRCASRSGTLTGELFFGEGSRLTVL.

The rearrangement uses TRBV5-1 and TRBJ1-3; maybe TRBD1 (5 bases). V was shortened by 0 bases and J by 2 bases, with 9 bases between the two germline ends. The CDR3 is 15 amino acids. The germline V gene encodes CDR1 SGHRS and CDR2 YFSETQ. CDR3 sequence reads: CASSLDAGTGNTIYF. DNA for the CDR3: TGCGCCAGCAGCTTGGATGCAGGGACTGGAAACACCATATATTTT. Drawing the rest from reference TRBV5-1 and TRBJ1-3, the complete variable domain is KAGVTQTPRYLIKTRGQQVTLSCSPISGHRSVSWYQQTPGQGLQFLFEYFSETQRNKGNFPGRFSGRQFSNSRSEMNVSTLELGDSALYLCASSLDAGTGNTIYFGEGSWLTVV.

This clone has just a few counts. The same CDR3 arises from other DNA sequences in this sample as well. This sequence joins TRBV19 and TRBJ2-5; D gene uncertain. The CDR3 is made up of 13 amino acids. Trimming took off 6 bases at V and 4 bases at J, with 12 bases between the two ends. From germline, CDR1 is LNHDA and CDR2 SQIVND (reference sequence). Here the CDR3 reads CASSPDPGETQYF. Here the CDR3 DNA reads TGTGCCAGTAGCCCAGACCCGGGAGAGACCCAGTACTTC.

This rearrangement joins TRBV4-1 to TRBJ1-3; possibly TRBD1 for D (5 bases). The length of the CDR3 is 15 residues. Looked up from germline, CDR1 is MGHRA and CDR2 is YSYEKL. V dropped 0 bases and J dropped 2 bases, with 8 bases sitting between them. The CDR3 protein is CASSQDQGTGNTIYF. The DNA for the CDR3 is TGCGCCAGCAGCCAAGATCAGGGAACTGGAAACACCATATATTTT.

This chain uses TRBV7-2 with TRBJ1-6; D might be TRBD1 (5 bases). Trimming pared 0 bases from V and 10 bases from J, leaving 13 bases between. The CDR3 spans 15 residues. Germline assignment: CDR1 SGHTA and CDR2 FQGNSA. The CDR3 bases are TGTGCCAGCAGCTTAGCCGTGGGGACCGGCTCACCCCTCCACTTT. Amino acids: CASSLAVGTGSPLHF.

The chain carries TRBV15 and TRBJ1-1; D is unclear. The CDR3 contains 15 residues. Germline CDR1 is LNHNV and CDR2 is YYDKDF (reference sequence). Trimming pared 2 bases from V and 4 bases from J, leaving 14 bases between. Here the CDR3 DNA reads TGTGCCACCAGCAGAAAACGGACCGGGAGCACTGAAGCTTTCTTT. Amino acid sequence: CATSRKRTGSTEAFF.

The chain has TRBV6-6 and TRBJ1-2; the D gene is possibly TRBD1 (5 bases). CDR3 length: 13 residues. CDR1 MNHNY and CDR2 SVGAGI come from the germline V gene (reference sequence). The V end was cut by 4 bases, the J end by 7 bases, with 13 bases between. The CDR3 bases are TGTGCCAGCAGTTCCGGGGCCGCCTCTGGCTACACCTTC. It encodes CASSSGAASGYTF.

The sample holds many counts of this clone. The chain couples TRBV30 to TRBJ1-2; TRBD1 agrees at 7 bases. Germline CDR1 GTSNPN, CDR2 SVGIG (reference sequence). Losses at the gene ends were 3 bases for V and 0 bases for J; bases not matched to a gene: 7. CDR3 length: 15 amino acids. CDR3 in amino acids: CAWRSGGETNYGYTF. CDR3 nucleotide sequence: TGTGCCTGGAGATCAGGGGGTGAAACTAACTATGGCTACACCTTC.

The CDR3 region has the DNA TGTGCCAGCAGTACCAAACAGGGGGCGGGTGGCTACACCTTC. It encodes CASSTKQGAGGYTF. The V and J genes are TRBV6-5 and TRBJ1-2, with TRBD1 matching over 9 bases. The CDR3 covers 14 residues. V gave up 5 bases and J gave up 7 bases; unmatched junction bases: 8. Per the germline V gene, CDR1 is MNHEY and CDR2 is SVGAGI.

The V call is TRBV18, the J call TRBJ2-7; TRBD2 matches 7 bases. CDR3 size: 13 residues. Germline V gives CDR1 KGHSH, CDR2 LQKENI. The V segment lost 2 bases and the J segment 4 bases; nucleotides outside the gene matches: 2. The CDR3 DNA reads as TGTGCCAGCTCACCAAGCGGGGCGTACGAGCAGTACTTC. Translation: CASSPSGAYEQYF.

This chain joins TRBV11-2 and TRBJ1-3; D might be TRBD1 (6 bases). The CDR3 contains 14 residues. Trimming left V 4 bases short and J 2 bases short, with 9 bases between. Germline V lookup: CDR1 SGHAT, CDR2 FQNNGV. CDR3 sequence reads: CASSSTGPGNTIYF. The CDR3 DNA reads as TGTGCCAGCAGCTCGACAGGCCCTGGAAACACCATATATTTT.

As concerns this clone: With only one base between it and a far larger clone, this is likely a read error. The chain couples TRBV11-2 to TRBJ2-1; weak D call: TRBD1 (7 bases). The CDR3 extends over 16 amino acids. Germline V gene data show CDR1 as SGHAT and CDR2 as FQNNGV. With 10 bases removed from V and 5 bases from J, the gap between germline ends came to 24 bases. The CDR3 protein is CANRRPFVRGDNEQFF. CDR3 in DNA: TGTGCCAACAGGAGACCCTTTGTCAGGGGGGACAATGAGCAGTTCTTC.

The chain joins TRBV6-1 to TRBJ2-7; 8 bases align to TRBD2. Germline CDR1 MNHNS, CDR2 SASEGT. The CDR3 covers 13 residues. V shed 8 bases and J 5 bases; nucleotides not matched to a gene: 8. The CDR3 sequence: CASSKRERDEQYF. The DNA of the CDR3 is TGTGCCAGCTCTAAGCGGGAGCGGGACGAGCAGTACTTC.

The DNA for the CDR3 is TGTGCCAGCAGGGAATTACAGGGGGCTGGTTCACCCCTCCACTTT. This gives the protein CASRELQGAGSPLHF. The chain employs TRBV6-1 and TRBJ1-6; 9 positions agree with TRBD1. The trim removed 6 bases at V and 9 bases at J, leaving 9 bases unmatched. From germline, CDR1 is MNHNS and CDR2 SASEGT. The CDR3 covers 15 residues.

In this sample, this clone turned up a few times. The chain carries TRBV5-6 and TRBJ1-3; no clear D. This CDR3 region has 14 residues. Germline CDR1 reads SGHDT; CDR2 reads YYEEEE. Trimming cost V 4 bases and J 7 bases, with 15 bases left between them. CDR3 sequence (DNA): TGTGCCAGCAGCATAGACACGCGGACGAACACCATATATTTT. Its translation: CASSIDTRTNTIYF.

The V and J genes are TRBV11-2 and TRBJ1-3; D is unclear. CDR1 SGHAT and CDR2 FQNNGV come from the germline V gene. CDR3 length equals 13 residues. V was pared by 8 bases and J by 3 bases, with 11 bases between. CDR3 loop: CASRMGLGNTIYF. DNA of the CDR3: TGTGCCAGCCGGATGGGCCTTGGAAACACCATATATTTT.

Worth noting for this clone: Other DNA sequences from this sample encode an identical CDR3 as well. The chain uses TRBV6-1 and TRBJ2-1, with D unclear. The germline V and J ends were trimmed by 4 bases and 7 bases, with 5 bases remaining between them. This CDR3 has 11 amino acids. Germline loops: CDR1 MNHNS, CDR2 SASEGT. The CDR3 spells CASSAGNEQFF. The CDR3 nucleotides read TGTGCCAGCAGTGCCGGGAATGAGCAGTTCTTC.